This T cell receptor (beta chain) was observed in a study of T cells in localized non-small cell lung cancer. Study-wide findings and caveats: In adjacent lung, a median about 50 of the top 100 tumor clones were found. Without multi-region sequencing, intratumor heterogeneity could not be excluded. Compared with tumor, uninvolved adjacent lung displayed greater T cell clonality, ranking highest overall.

Here immunoSEQ multiplex PCR was the method, and the copy in TCRdb shows in-frame clones only, minus some. The table has about 59,000 clones, roughly nine tenths seen once. Regarding this clone: What it recognizes is unknown.

The CDR3 spans 17 residues. Germline assignment: CDR1 WNHNN and CDR2 SYGVQD (reference sequence). V lost 6 bases, J lost 0 bases, and 10 bases stayed unmatched. Sequencing was performed on peripheral blood, taken before any cancer treatment. The clonotype was recovered from a man between 40 and 70 years old with stage I lung adenocarcinoma. V gene TRBV10-1 combines with J gene TRBJ2-1, with 8 bases fitting TRBD2. The CDR3, as DNA: TGCGCCAGCAGGAATACTAGCGGCCACAGCTCCTACAATGAGCAGTTCTTC. This encodes CASRNTSGHSSYNEQFF.